The 16 T cell receptor beta chains given below trace back to one sample, sequenced in a study of response to subunit inactivated influenza vaccine. TCRdb re-called the RT-PCR reads with MiXCR, one entry per CDR3 protein. The table shows under 950,000 distinct CDR3 sequences, with over 20% occurring only once. The material was PBMCs from blood, obtained 5 to 6 days after vaccination. The receptor set was obtained from a man between 50 and 59 years old who received an inactivated influenza vaccine.

This clonotype was counted only a few times. The rearrangement joins TRBV4-3 to TRBJ1-4; D gene unclear. The CDR3 length is 14 residues. V dropped 1 base and J dropped 10 bases, with 13 bases sitting between them. Germline CDR1 is LGHNA and CDR2 is YSLEER. In DNA form, the CDR3 reads TGCGCCAGCAGCCAAGGACGGTTTCTGGGAAAACTGTTTTTT. The encoded protein is CASSQGRFLGKLFF.

The V gene is TRBV6-6, the J gene TRBJ2-7; D perhaps matches TRBD2 (5 bases). CDR1 and CDR2 (germline): MNHNY, SVGAGI (reference sequence). The V gene lost 10 bases and the J gene lost 0 bases, with 10 bases spanning the gap. The CDR3 is 12 residues long. CDR3 protein: CATQRNSYEQYF. The CDR3 coding sequence is TGTGCCACACAGCGGAACTCCTACGAGCAGTACTTC.

This clonotype was seen more than once but under ten times. This chain uses TRBV4-3 with TRBJ2-1; D call uncertain. The germline V and J ends were trimmed by 0 bases and 10 bases, with 10 bases remaining between them. The CDR3 covers 13 residues. In germline, CDR1 is LGHNA, CDR2 YSLEER. This CDR3 reads CASSQDYSREQFF. The CDR3 region has the DNA TGCGCCAGCAGCCAAGATTACAGCAGAGAGCAGTTCTTC.

This chain uses TRBV7-9 with TRBJ2-2; D is unclear. The CDR3 has 10 amino acids. Germline V gene sequence: CDR1 SEHNR, CDR2 FQNEAQ (reference sequence). Trimming took 11 bases from V and 8 from J, leaving 9 bases between them. CDR3 sequence reads: CAVRPGELFF. The CDR3 DNA reads as TGTGCCGTCAGGCCTGGGGAGCTGTTTTTT.

The table lists this clonotype with a few counts. V usage is TRBV6-4 and J usage is TRBJ2-1, with D tentatively TRBD2 (6 bases). Germline V lookup: CDR1 MRHNA, CDR2 SNTAGT. Trimming removed 5 bases from V and 7 bases from J, with 12 bases in between. CDR3 length: 13 amino acids. CDR3 sequence: CASSTTSRNEQFF. The DNA for the CDR3 is TGTGCCAGCAGTACAACTAGCAGGAATGAGCAGTTCTTC.

This clonotype turned up a few times. V gene TRBV10-3 combines with J gene TRBJ2-5; D might be TRBD1 (5 bases). V was pared by 6 bases and J by 2 bases, with 16 bases between. The CDR3 has 15 residues. Germline assignment: CDR1 ENHRY and CDR2 SYGVKD. CDR3 in amino acids: CAIRVERGSQETQYF. The DNA of the CDR3 is TGTGCCATCAGGGTAGAAAGGGGCAGTCAAGAGACCCAGTACTTC.

This chain connects TRBV11-2 to TRBJ1-1; D is unresolved. The CDR3 length is 13 residues. The V gene lost 2 bases and the J gene lost 3 bases, with 7 bases spanning the gap. Germline assignment: CDR1 SGHAT and CDR2 FQNNGV. CDR3 loop: CASSLTDYTEAFF. CDR3 nucleotide sequence: TGTGCCAGCAGCTTAACCGACTACACTGAAGCTTTCTTT.

V gene TRBV20-1 combines with J gene TRBJ2-3; possible D gene TRBD2, 6 bases. This CDR3 has 16 residues. CDR1 and CDR2 (germline): DFQATT, SNEGSKA (reference sequence). Trimming removed 0 bases from V and 1 base from J, with 14 bases in between. CDR3 loop: CSARDPTSSRTDTQYF. The CDR3 nucleotides are TGCAGTGCTAGAGATCCCACTAGCTCTCGCACAGATACGCAGTATTTT.

There are a few counts of this clonotype. The gene calls are TRBV20-1 and TRBJ2-1; TRBD2 matches at 9 bases. The CDR3 contains 16 residues. Germline CDR1 and CDR2: DFQATT and SNEGSKA (reference sequence). The ends lost 0 bases at V and 9 bases at J; junction bases unmatched: 12. The CDR3 region is CSARDTLAGLTGEQFF. The CDR3 DNA reads as TGCAGTGCTAGAGATACCCTAGCGGGATTAACCGGTGAGCAGTTCTTC.

This clonotype was seen at least ten times. J is TRBJ1-2 and V is TRBV20-1; possibly TRBD1 for D (6 bases). Trimming left V 6 bases short and J 4 bases short, with 15 bases between. The CDR3 has 13 amino acids. Germline CDR1 is DFQATT and CDR2 is SNEGSKA (reference sequence). For the CDR3, the DNA is TGCAGTGCAAACAGGGAACGGGCCTATGGCTACACCTTC. Amino acids: CSANRERAYGYTF.

A few counts support this clonotype. The rearrangement uses TRBV6-5 and TRBJ2-3, with D tentatively TRBD1 or TRBD2 (5 bases each). The V gene lost 2 bases and the J gene lost 6 bases, with 12 bases spanning the gap. The CDR3 consists of 14 residues. Germline CDR1 MNHEY, CDR2 SVGAGI. Here the CDR3 DNA reads TGTGCCAGCAGTTACAGAGGGGTTGGGGATACGCAGTATTTT. This sequence encodes CASSYRGVGDTQYF.

This clonotype was picked up a small number of times. The chain couples TRBV20-1 to TRBJ1-6; D may be TRBD1 (6 bases). V was shortened by 2 bases and J by 10 bases, with 15 bases between the two germline ends. Germline V gene lookup returns CDR1 DFQATT and CDR2 SNEGSKA (reference sequence). The CDR3 extends over 14 amino acids. The CDR3 loop reads CSARNTGFGSPLHF. The CDR3, as DNA: TGCAGTGCTAGAAATACAGGGTTCGGATCACCCCTCCACTTT.

The chain couples TRBV7-8 to TRBJ2-4; D gene ambiguous. The V gene's germline CDR1 is SGHVS and CDR2 FQNEAQ. This CDR3 comprises 14 residues. Trimming pared 1 base from V and 9 bases from J, leaving 13 bases between. In nucleotides, the CDR3 is TGTGCCAGCAGCTTAGGCCTAAGGGCGGTCATTCAGTACTTC. Its translation is CASSLGLRAVIQYF.

The rearrangement links TRBV5-1 to TRBJ2-3; D not certain. The CDR3 runs to 12 residues. Germline assignment: CDR1 SGHRS and CDR2 YFSETQ. The V end lost 3 bases, the J end lost 3 bases, and 5 bases lay between the germline ends. Here the CDR3 reads CASSSWTDTQYF. CDR3 DNA sequence: TGCGCCAGCAGCTCCTGGACAGATACGCAGTATTTT.

There are a few counts of this clonotype. The chain combines TRBV7-9 with TRBJ2-5, with 9 nucleotides matching TRBD1. Unmatched junction bases numbered 10, after V lost 3 bases and J lost 5 bases. In germline, CDR1 is SEHNR, CDR2 FQNEAQ (reference sequence). The CDR3 runs to 16 residues. CDR3 in amino acids: CASSFPQTGGGETQYF. The CDR3 bases are TGTGCCAGCAGCTTCCCCCAAACAGGGGGCGGGGAGACCCAGTACTTC.

The chain uses TRBV10-3 and TRBJ2-3; D possibly corresponds to TRBD2 (5 bases). CDR1 and CDR2 from the germline V gene are ENHRY and SYGVKD. The V and J ends lost 5 bases and 2 bases respectively, with 11 bases between them. The CDR3 is made up of 14 amino acids. The CDR3 is CAISKNGDTDTQYF. The CDR3 DNA reads as TGTGCCATCAGTAAAAACGGGGACACAGATACGCAGTATTTT.